The following is a TCR beta chain sequence with its context. Antigen specificity is unknown. This record belongs to a study of cytomegalovirus exposure and HLA in healthy donors. Study-wide context: Earlier work reported around 110 million unique TCR beta sequences from 180 million or so T cells.

Use of 60 Vbeta and 13 Jbeta primers characterized the PCR. Assay used: immunoSEQ multiplex PCR; TCRdb lists only in-frame clones, some missing. This sample has some 170,000 clones; about 75% occur once, and the top ten carry 4.5% to 5%. The germline gives CDR1 SGHDN, CDR2 FVKESK. Trimming cost V 3 bases and J 2 bases, with 9 bases left between them. This CDR3 region has 14 residues. Notes on the study in general: A few CMV-associated chains proved CMV antigen-specific in vitro. Upon later analysis, TCR association rates were observed to vary by HLA locus, being highest for DRB1 and lowest for HLA-C. HLA alleles showed associations with 16,951 TCR beta sequences in a later analysis, at a 0.05 false discovery rate.

Sequencing input: PBMCs. This clonotype was sampled from a man aged 18 to 29 in good health and CMV-seropositive. The chain joins TRBV14 to TRBJ2-3; a weak D match, TRBD2 (6 bases). CDR3 nucleotides: TGTGCCAGCAGCCACGCGGGGTCCACAGATACGCAGTATTTT. Encoded protein: CASSHAGSTDTQYF.